The 6 T cell receptor beta chains below come from one sample, sequenced in a study of metastatic and nonmetastatic thyroid tumors. Treatment of any kind had been given to no patient before thyroid surgery. TCRdb re-analyzed the PCR reads using MiXCR. The sample has some 19,000 clones, around 28% seen once. Sequencing used tumor tissue. These receptors all stem from a female donor with papillary thyroid cancer or a benign thyroid nodule (not recorded which). Some clones in this sample may be carry-over from other donors' samples.

This chain uses TRBV5-1 with TRBJ2-1, with no clear D. The CDR3 runs 12 residues. V dropped 1 base and J dropped 10 bases, with 9 bases sitting between them. Germline CDR1 SGHRS, CDR2 YFSETQ. CDR3: CASSLSRLEQFF. The CDR3 DNA reads TGCGCCAGCAGCTTGAGTCGGTTGGAGCAGTTCTTC.

Note on this clone: At one of its ends the junction is not consistent with the germline gene, which may arise from a read error. This rearrangement joins TRBV20-1 to TRBJ2-1; D might be TRBD2 (5 bases). The germline CDR1 and CDR2 sequences are DFQATT and SNEGSKA (reference sequence). The CDR3 is 14 residues long. CDR3 sequence reads: CSARDYKNYNEQFF. The CDR3, as DNA: TGCAGTGCCAGAGACTATAAGAACTACAATGAGCAGTTCTTC.

This clone was counted only a few times. The chain couples TRBV6-1 to TRBJ1-2, with D unresolved. Germline V gives CDR1 MNHNS, CDR2 SASEGT. The CDR3 extends over 15 amino acids. The V end lost 5 bases, the J end lost 2 bases, and 15 bases lay between the germline ends. The CDR3: CASSPRDPSNYGYTF. In nucleotides, the CDR3 is TGTGCCAGCAGTCCCCGGGATCCTTCGAACTATGGCTACACCTTC.

This clone is medium-sized by share. The J gene is TRBJ2-3, the V gene TRBV6-1, with TRBD1 matching 12 bases. Germline CDR1 MNHNS, CDR2 SASEGT. CDR3 length: 15 residues. V lost 6 bases and J lost 3; bases outside the gene matches: 4. This chain's CDR3 is CASSPGQGATDTQYF. The CDR3 bases are TGTGCCAGCAGCCCGGGACAGGGGGCAACAGATACGCAGTATTTT.

By share of the sample, this clone is medium-sized. V is TRBV12-5 and J is TRBJ1-4, with 8 bases aligning to TRBD1. The germline CDR1 and CDR2 sequences are LGHNT and FRNRAP. V gave up 1 base and J gave up 0 bases; unmatched junction bases: 7. The CDR3 covers 18 residues. This CDR3 is CASGLDLDRGATNEKLFF. In nucleotides, the CDR3 is TGTGCTAGTGGTTTGGACCTAGACAGGGGTGCAACTAATGAAAAACTGTTTTTT. The variable domain in full, with the rest retrieved from reference TRBV12-5 and TRBJ1-4, is DARVTQTPRHKVTEMGQEVTMRCQPILGHNTVFWYRQTMMQGLELLAYFRNRAPLDDSGMPKDRFSAEMPDATLATLKIQPSEPRDSAVYFCASGLDLDRGATNEKLFFGSGTQLSVL.

This clone turned up a few times. The chain carries TRBV14 and TRBJ1-1, with D unresolved. Germline V lookup: CDR1 SGHDN, CDR2 FVKESK. CDR3 length: 13 residues. Trimming removed 4 bases from V and 2 bases from J, with 8 bases in between. Here the CDR3 DNA reads TGTGCCAGCAGCCTGGGTTTAAACACTGAAGCTTTCTTT. Protein product: CASSLGLNTEAFF.